These 25 T cell receptor beta chains share one sample of origin, sequenced in a study of blood T cell repertoires in COVID-19. The table came from immunoSEQ multiplex PCR; TCRdb's copy has only in-frame clones and leaves some out. The table shows some 190,000 clones, with 75% to 90% occurring only once. Input material: peripheral blood. These receptors came from a woman aged 55-75 years with acute or convalescent COVID-19.

In DNA, the CDR3 is TGTGCCAGCAGTGATTCCCGGCAGGTCGAAAAACTGTTTTTT. It encodes CASSDSRQVEKLFF. This chain uses TRBV2 with TRBJ1-4; D is unclear. V was pared by 3 bases and J by 8 bases, with 13 bases between. Germline-derived CDR1 and CDR2 are SNHLY and FYNNEI. This CDR3 is built from 14 residues.

V is TRBV5-1 and J is TRBJ2-1, with 14 bases fitting TRBD2. The V gene's germline CDR1 is SGHRS and CDR2 YFSETQ. With 4 bases clipped from V and 9 bases from J, the junction kept 9 bases outside the gene matches. The CDR3 is 16 residues long. DNA for the CDR3: TGCGCCAGCAGCGCAGAAGGACTAGCGGGAGGTCGTGAGCAGTTCTTC. Residues: CASSAEGLAGGREQFF.

This clone appeared a few times. The V gene is TRBV25-1, the J gene TRBJ1-4; 12 nucleotides match TRBD1. Germline V lookup: CDR1 MGHDK, CDR2 SYGVNS. Trimming took 4 bases from V and 8 from J; bases not matched to a gene: 8. CDR3 length: 16 residues. The CDR3 region is CASSAGTGGRKEKLFF. The CDR3, as DNA: TGTGCCAGCAGTGCGGGGACAGGGGGCAGGAAAGAAAAACTGTTTTTT.

The J gene is TRBJ1-5, the V gene TRBV5-1; D ambiguous. Germline V gene data show CDR1 as SGHRS and CDR2 as YFSETQ. The CDR3 contains 14 residues. V was pared by 5 bases and J by 2 bases, with 11 bases between. DNA for the CDR3: TGCGCCAGCAGTGTGGGAGGTCGCAATCAGCCCCAGCATTTT. Amino acids: CASSVGGRNQPQHF.

This clone was counted a single time. The gene calls are TRBV3-1 (or the pseudogene TRBV3-2) and TRBJ2-7, with D perhaps matching TRBD1 (5 bases). This CDR3 is built from 14 residues. The germline V and J ends were trimmed by 3 bases and 5 bases, with 14 bases remaining between them. Germline CDR1 and CDR2: LGHDT and YNNKEL (reference sequence). The CDR3 sequence: CASSQGGAVNEQYF. CDR3 DNA: TGTGCCAGCAGCCAGGGTGGGGCAGTCAACGAGCAGTACTTC.

The chain recombines TRBV28 with TRBJ1-1; possibly TRBD1 for D (6 bases). CDR1 and CDR2 from the germline V gene are MDHEN and SYDVKM. This CDR3 comprises 14 residues. The germline V and J ends were trimmed by 3 bases and 2 bases, with 10 bases remaining between them. CDR3 nucleotide sequence: TGTGCCAGCAGTTTTTCGGGGGGCAACACTGAAGCTTTCTTT. This gives the protein CASSFSGGNTEAFF. Combining the CDR3 with reference TRBV28 and TRBJ1-1 gives the whole variable domain DVKVTQSSRYLVKRTGEKVFLECVQDMDHENMFWYRQDPGLGLRLIYFSYDVKMKEKGDIPEGYSVSREKKERFSLILESASTNQTSMYLCASSFSGGNTEAFFGQGTRLTVV.

This clone was counted a few times. This chain uses TRBV7-2 with TRBJ1-1; no definite D call. The CDR3 is 11 residues long. CDR1 is SGHTA and CDR2 is FQGNSA in the germline V gene. Trimming removed 2 bases at V and 8 bases at J, with 6 bases between. CDR3 amino acids: CASSLKLEAFF. As DNA, the CDR3 is TGTGCCAGCAGCTTAAAACTAGAAGCTTTCTTT.

The V call is TRBV7-8, the J call TRBJ2-7, with 7 bases aligning to TRBD2. Germline CDR1 and CDR2: SGHVS and FQNEAQ. CDR3 length: 14 residues. V dropped 4 bases and J dropped 4; count of bases not matched to a gene: 7. CDR3 bases: TGTGCCAGCAGCTGGGCTGGCGGGAGTTACGAGCAGTACGTC. Translating it yields CASSWAGGSYEQYV.

The V and J genes are TRBV4-1 and TRBJ2-7; 11 positions agree with TRBD2. V lost 0 bases and J lost 6; bases outside the gene matches: 7. Germline CDR1 reads MGHRA; CDR2 reads YSYEKL. This CDR3 is 16 amino acids long. This chain's CDR3 is CASSQDTSGSPREQYF. Written as DNA, the CDR3 is TGCGCCAGCAGCCAAGATACTAGCGGGAGTCCTCGCGAGCAGTACTTC.

This chain joins TRBV19 and TRBJ2-1; 7 bases are a match to TRBD2. The ends lost 7 bases at V and 8 bases at J; junction bases unmatched: 11. The CDR3 has 14 residues. Germline assignment: CDR1 LNHDA and CDR2 SQIVND (reference sequence). The DNA of the CDR3 is TGTGCCAGTACGATCGGGGGGTATACGGATGAGCAGTTCTTC. It translates to CASTIGGYTDEQFF.

J is TRBJ2-2 and V is TRBV6-6, with 8 bases fitting TRBD1. Germline values: CDR1 MNHNY, CDR2 SVGAGI (reference sequence). The trim removed 5 bases at V and 4 bases at J, leaving 9 bases unmatched. This CDR3 is built from 16 residues. DNA of the CDR3: TGTGCCAGCAGTCCACACGGACAGGGCTTCACCGGGGAGCTGTTTTTT. It yields the protein CASSPHGQGFTGELFF.

The rearrangement uses TRBV11-3 and TRBJ1-1; unclear D gene. This CDR3 has 13 amino acids. V lost 3 bases and J lost 1, with 6 bases in between. Germline CDR1 reads SGHNT; CDR2 reads YENEEA. The DNA of the CDR3 is TGTGCCAGCAGCTTCGGAGAGAACACTGAAGCTTTCTTT. Its protein product is CASSFGENTEAFF.

This clone occurred a few times. The rearrangement uses TRBV5-4 and TRBJ1-1; maybe TRBD1 (6 bases). CDR3 length: 15 amino acids. V shed 1 base and J shed 0 bases, with 10 bases lying between them. The germline CDR1 and CDR2 sequences are SGHNT and YYREEE (reference sequence). Here the CDR3 DNA reads TGTGCCAGCAGCTTGTTTTCAGGGGTGAACACTGAAGCTTTCTTT. Encoded protein: CASSLFSGVNTEAFF.

With respect to this clone: The sample has other DNA sequences that encode this CDR3 too. The chain has TRBV20-1 and TRBJ1-1; D is ambiguous. Germline V gives CDR1 DFQATT, CDR2 SNEGSKA (reference sequence). The V and J ends lost 6 bases and 7 bases respectively, with 12 bases between them. The CDR3 loop spans 11 amino acids. CDR3 region: CSAPGPGEAFF. The CDR3 DNA follows: TGCAGTGCCCCAGGCCCTGGTGAAGCTTTCTTT.

In this sample, this clone turned up once. The rearrangement joins TRBV5-8 to TRBJ2-5, with 8 bases matching TRBD2. Trimming at V came to 0 bases and at J to 1 base, leaving 5 bases not matched to a gene. The CDR3 totals 16 residues. Per germline, CDR1 SGHTS and CDR2 YDEGEE. The CDR3: CASSLGRLAGQETQYF. The CDR3 nucleotides read TGTGCCAGCAGCTTGGGGAGGCTAGCGGGCCAAGAGACCCAGTACTTC.

Here the CDR3 reads CASSLAGAARDTQYF. CDR3 nucleotide sequence: TGTGCCAGCAGCTTAGCAGGAGCGGCCCGAGATACGCAGTATTTT. The rearrangement joins TRBV11-2 to TRBJ2-3; the D gene is possibly TRBD2 (5 bases). Germline assignment: CDR1 SGHAT and CDR2 FQNNGV. The CDR3 spans 15 residues. The V end was cut by 1 base, the J end by 5 bases, with 13 bases between.

The chain recombines TRBV6-1 with TRBJ2-3; 8 bases match TRBD2. Germline V lookup: CDR1 MNHNS, CDR2 SASEGT. With 3 bases clipped from V and 2 bases from J, the junction kept 4 bases outside the gene matches. This CDR3 region has 15 residues. The CDR3 protein is CASSEGGRYTDTQYF. CDR3 nucleotides: TGTGCCAGCAGTGAGGGCGGGAGGTACACAGATACGCAGTATTTT.

The chain combines TRBV5-1 with TRBJ2-1, with 9 bases identical to TRBD1. V shed 5 bases, J shed 7 bases, and the junction held 13 bases outside the gene matches. Germline V gene sequence: CDR1 SGHRS, CDR2 YFSETQ. This CDR3 contains 16 residues. CDR3: CASRAPGQGGINEQFF. The CDR3 DNA reads as TGCGCCAGCAGAGCCCCGGGACAGGGAGGCATTAATGAGCAGTTCTTC.

This clone was detected only once. The chain carries TRBV7-2 and TRBJ1-1; D is undetermined. This CDR3 has 12 residues. V lost 5 bases and J 9 bases, leaving 13 bases between the germline ends. Looked up from germline, CDR1 is SGHTA and CDR2 is FQGNSA. CDR3 nucleotide sequence: TGTGCCAGCAGCCCTTCCGTTGGGCAAGCTTTCTTT. It is translated as CASSPSVGQAFF.

This chain links TRBV30 with TRBJ2-2, with D possibly being TRBD1 (5 bases). This CDR3 comprises 15 residues. CDR1 is GTSNPN and CDR2 is SVGIG in the germline V gene (reference sequence). The ends were cut back, 0 bases at V and 3 bases at J, with 11 bases in the middle. For the CDR3, the DNA is TGTGCCTGGAGTGTTGACAGTTCATACACCGGGGAGCTGTTTTTT. Translating it yields CAWSVDSSYTGELFF.

The DNA for the CDR3 is TGTGCCAGCAGCTTAGTAGCAGAAAGCAATCAGCCCCAGCATTTT. This translates into CASSLVAESNQPQHF. The chain joins TRBV7-2 to TRBJ1-5; D is uncertain. The ends were cut back, 1 base at V and 1 base at J, with 8 bases in the middle. There are 15 residues in the CDR3. Germline values: CDR1 SGHTA, CDR2 FQGNSA.

As for this clone: The sample holds other DNA sequences that translate to the same CDR3. V and J are TRBV6-5 and TRBJ1-1, with D tentatively TRBD1 (5 bases). V was pared by 2 bases and J by 5 bases, with 6 bases between. The CDR3 loop spans 12 amino acids. The germline V gene encodes CDR1 MNHEY and CDR2 SVGAGI. In DNA form, the CDR3 reads TGTGCCAGCAGTTACGGGGGGACTGAAGCTTTCTTT. Translating gives CASSYGGTEAFF.

V gene TRBV2 combines with J gene TRBJ1-4; 10 bases line up with TRBD1. This CDR3 comprises 15 residues. V was clipped by 7 bases and J by 7 bases; unmatched bases: 9. Germline assignment: CDR1 SNHLY and CDR2 FYNNEI. This CDR3 is CASTQTGTGVEKLFF. CDR3 sequence (DNA): TGTGCCAGCACCCAAACCGGGACAGGGGTTGAAAAACTGTTTTTT.

The CDR3 spells CSASYGLAVPQSSYEQYF. The CDR3 bases are TGCAGTGCTAGTTACGGTCTAGCGGTTCCCCAGAGCTCCTACGAGCAGTACTTC. The chain is built from TRBV20-1 and TRBJ2-7, with 7 bases that match TRBD2. This CDR3 comprises 18 residues. CDR1 is DFQATT and CDR2 is SNEGSKA in the germline V gene (reference sequence). Losses at the gene ends were 3 bases for V and 0 bases for J; bases not matched to a gene: 17.

The rearrangement uses TRBV2 and TRBJ2-5; tentatively, D is TRBD2 (6 bases). The CDR3 spans 14 residues. Germline-derived CDR1 and CDR2 are SNHLY and FYNNEI. Trimming removed 7 bases at V and 3 bases at J, with 15 bases between. The CDR3 DNA reads as TGTGCCAGCAACCTACAGGAGGGTAAAGAGACCCAGTACTTC. It encodes CASNLQEGKETQYF.